The 21 T cell receptor beta chains below come from one sample, sequenced in a study of cytomegalovirus exposure and HLA in healthy donors. The PCR ran on 60 Vbeta and 13 Jbeta primers. The repertoire was sequenced with immunoSEQ multiplex PCR; TCRdb's copy has only in-frame clones and lacks some. Of around 100,000 clones in the sample, 84% were seen once. Input material: PBMCs. These receptors all come from a woman under 30 in good health and CMV-seropositive.

The rearrangement joins TRBV7-8 to TRBJ1-1; a possible D gene is TRBD1 (5 bases). The CDR3 runs to 15 residues. Trimming shortened V by 1 base and J by 1 base, and 10 bases separated the two germline ends. The germline V gene encodes CDR1 SGHVS and CDR2 FQNEAQ. CDR3 in DNA: TGTGCCAGCAGCTTAGTAGGGGTTCCGAACACTGAAGCTTTCTTT. Protein product: CASSLVGVPNTEAFF.

Here the CDR3 DNA reads TGTGCCAGCAGTTATTCCGGGGGTGAGACCCAGTACTTC. Amino acid sequence: CASSYSGGETQYF. The chain is built from TRBV27 and TRBJ2-5; a possible D gene is TRBD2 (6 bases). CDR1 and CDR2 (germline): MNHEY, SMNVEV (reference sequence). The V and J ends lost 4 bases and 5 bases respectively, with 11 bases between them. The CDR3 has 13 residues.

The CDR3 here is CASSLGQGPNIQYF. CDR3 nucleotides: TGTGCCAGCAGCCTGGGACAGGGACCAAACATTCAGTACTTC. The chain employs TRBV5-6 and TRBJ2-4; TRBD1 matches 9 bases. Per the germline V gene, CDR1 is SGHDT and CDR2 is YYEEEE. This CDR3 contains 14 residues. After removal of 4 bases from V and 6 bases from J, the junction contained 5 bases not matched to a gene.

The chain links TRBV7-9 to TRBJ2-1, with 7 positions matching TRBD1. J was trimmed by 9 bases and V by 5 bases; bases with no gene match: 4. The CDR3 covers 12 residues. Per germline, CDR1 SEHNR and CDR2 FQNEAQ (reference sequence). CDR3 region: CASSVQGLEQFF. CDR3 nucleotides: TGTGCCAGCAGCGTACAGGGGCTTGAGCAGTTCTTC.

The chain employs TRBV9 and TRBJ2-1, with TRBD2 identical over 11 bases. Germline CDR1 SGDLS, CDR2 YYNGEE. This CDR3 has 15 residues. V lost 3 bases and J lost 7; bases outside the gene matches: 6. The CDR3 DNA follows: TGTGCCAGCAGCGGGGGACTAGCGGTGTGGAATGAGCAGTTCTTC. Protein product: CASSGGLAVWNEQFF.

This clone was counted a single time. V and J are TRBV6-6 and TRBJ1-5, with TRBD1 matching 7 bases. The V gene end was trimmed by 0 bases and the J gene end by 4 bases; junction bases not matched to a gene: 3. The CDR3 sequence is 15 residues long. Germline V gene sequence: CDR1 MNHNY, CDR2 SVGAGI (reference sequence). The CDR3 DNA reads as TGTGCCAGCAGTTACTCGGGACAGACGAATCAGCCCCAGCATTTT. Amino acid sequence: CASSYSGQTNQPQHF.

The chain recombines TRBV2 with TRBJ1-3, with D hard to call. The CDR3 contains 14 residues. CDR1 and CDR2 (germline): SNHLY, FYNNEI. V was shortened by 4 bases and J by 6 bases, with 13 bases between the two germline ends. CDR3 sequence: CASSARQEENTIYF. CDR3 bases: TGTGCCAGCAGTGCCCGCCAGGAGGAAAACACCATATATTTT.

V is TRBV4-1 and J is TRBJ2-1; 7 bases fit TRBD1. The J segment lost 5 bases and the V segment lost 3 bases, leaving 7 bases of the junction unmatched. CDR1 is MGHRA, CDR2 YSYEKL, per germline. The CDR3 has 15 residues. The CDR3 DNA follows: TGCGCCAGCAGCCACCGACAGGGTGTTAACAATGAGCAGTTCTTC. This codes for CASSHRQGVNNEQFF.

This sequence joins TRBV9 and TRBJ2-5; tentative D call: TRBD2 (5 bases). Germline CDR1 is SGDLS and CDR2 is YYNGEE. This CDR3 is 14 amino acids long. With 3 bases removed from V and 2 bases from J, the gap between germline ends came to 11 bases. As DNA, the CDR3 is TGTGCCAGCAGCGGGAGGACGGAGCAAGAGACCCAGTACTTC. Translating it yields CASSGRTEQETQYF.

This clone was seen once. The CDR3 spells CASSLSTRGSSYNEQFF. CDR3 nucleotides: TGCGCCAGCAGCTTGTCGACTAGAGGAAGCTCCTACAATGAGCAGTTCTTC. The chain employs TRBV5-1 and TRBJ2-1; TRBD2 might be the D (6 bases). V gave up 1 base and J gave up 0 bases, with 14 bases separating them. This CDR3 contains 17 residues. CDR1 and CDR2 (germline): SGHRS, YFSETQ.

The V call is TRBV5-1, the J call TRBJ2-5, with 8 bases identical to TRBD2. With 0 bases clipped from V and 4 bases from J, the junction kept 14 bases outside the gene matches. Germline CDR1 SGHRS, CDR2 YFSETQ. The CDR3 has 18 residues. The CDR3 loop reads CASSLATLAEGTGETQYF. CDR3 DNA: TGCGCCAGCAGCTTGGCCACACTAGCGGAGGGCACGGGAGAGACCCAGTACTTC.

CDR3 DNA sequence: TGTGCCAGCAGCTTAATCGTGTTTAACCAAGAGACCCAGTACTTC. Its protein product is CASSLIVFNQETQYF. The chain joins TRBV7-9 to TRBJ2-5, with D unresolved. From germline, CDR1 is SEHNR and CDR2 FQNEAQ (reference sequence). Trimming stripped 2 bases from V and 0 bases from J, with 10 bases between. The CDR3 contains 15 residues. The entire variable domain, with the rest obtained from reference TRBV7-9 and TRBJ2-5, is as follows: DTGVSQNPRHKITKRGQNVTFRCDPISEHNRLYWYRQTLGQGPEFLTYFQNEAQLEKSRLLSDRFSAERPKGSFSTLEIQRTEQGDSAMYLCASSLIVFNQETQYFGPGTRLLVL.

Worth noting for this clone: Germline and junction disagree at one end, which may indicate a read error. The V call is TRBV7-7, the J call TRBJ1-4; no definite D call. CDR3 length equals 13 residues. The germline V gene encodes CDR1 SSHAT and CDR2 FNYEAQ (reference sequence). The CDR3 here is CASSQTSRGKLFF. The CDR3 nucleotides read TGTGCTAGCAGCCAGACCAGTCGGGGAAAACTGTTTTTT.

The chain uses TRBV7-9 and TRBJ1-2, with TRBD1 matching over 7 bases. CDR3 size: 14 residues. The germline CDR1 and CDR2 sequences are SEHNR and FQNEAQ (reference sequence). V gave up 5 bases and J gave up 4 bases; unmatched junction bases: 7. CDR3 amino acids: CASSPPGTVYGYTF. CDR3 sequence (DNA): TGTGCCAGCAGCCCACCCGGGACAGTCTATGGCTACACCTTC.

DNA for the CDR3: TGTGCCAGCAGCCAGGATTCCTACGAGCAGTACTTC. As protein: CASSQDSYEQYF. The chain joins TRBV28 to TRBJ2-7; D not certain. This CDR3 has 12 residues. Per germline, CDR1 MDHEN and CDR2 SYDVKM. V lost 6 bases to trimming and J lost 1 base, with 7 bases between them.

This rearrangement joins TRBV20-1 to TRBJ2-1; 7 bases line up with TRBD2. CDR1 and CDR2 (germline): DFQATT, SNEGSKA (reference sequence). This CDR3 is built from 11 residues. With 7 bases clipped from V and 9 bases from J, the junction kept 6 bases outside the gene matches. CDR3 region: CSGAGVAEQFF. CDR3 DNA: TGCAGTGGCGCGGGAGTGGCTGAGCAGTTCTTC.

The V call is TRBV30, the J call TRBJ2-1; a weak D match, TRBD2 (6 bases). The germline gives CDR1 GTSNPN, CDR2 SVGIG (reference sequence). The CDR3 loop spans 15 amino acids. Trimming cost V 3 bases and J 4 bases, with 16 bases left between them. The CDR3 sequence: CAWSGGSAQYNEQFF. The CDR3 DNA follows: TGTGCCTGGAGCGGGGGTAGCGCCCAATACAATGAGCAGTTCTTC.

This rearrangement joins TRBV5-8 to TRBJ1-1, with D unresolved. The CDR3 covers 15 residues. V shed 4 bases and J shed 1 base, with 14 bases lying between them. From germline, CDR1 is SGHTS and CDR2 YDEGEE. This CDR3 reads CASSRRWTENTEAFF. The CDR3 DNA follows: TGTGCCAGCAGCCGGAGGTGGACGGAGAACACTGAAGCTTTCTTT.

The chain joins TRBV27 to TRBJ1-1, with a tentative D call TRBD1 (6 bases). The CDR3 runs to 12 residues. Trimming removed 10 bases at V and 4 bases at J, with 13 bases between. Germline CDR1 is MNHEY and CDR2 is SMNVEV (reference sequence). CDR3 sequence: CATKTGGTEAFF. CDR3 nucleotides: TGTGCCACCAAGACAGGCGGCACTGAAGCTTTCTTT.

This clone came up once. The chain couples TRBV28 to TRBJ1-5, with D tentatively TRBD1 (5 bases). Per the germline V gene, CDR1 is MDHEN and CDR2 is SYDVKM. The length of the CDR3 is 17 residues. Trimming cost V 5 bases and J 0 bases, with 17 bases left between them. The CDR3 loop is CASSPAWGGYSNQPQHF. CDR3 nucleotide sequence: TGTGCCAGCAGTCCCGCTTGGGGGGGATATAGCAATCAGCCCCAGCATTTT.

The chain has TRBV23-1 and TRBJ2-7, with no clear D. TRBV23-1 is filed as an ORF, its function uncertain. The CDR3 is 13 amino acids. Deletions cut 4 bases from V and 0 bases from J, with 7 bases between. The CDR3, as DNA: TGCGCCAGCAGTCCGCAGCGCTCCTACGAGCAGTACTTC. Protein product: CASSPQRSYEQYF.